A selection of T cell receptor beta chains follows, all from one sample in a study of blood T cell repertoires in COVID-19. Using immunoSEQ multiplex PCR, the repertoire was profiled, and TCRdb retains in-frame clones only, with some absent. The sample holds under 100,000 clones, approximately 78% seen once. Sequencing was performed on peripheral blood. The source is a man aged 55 to 69 with acute or convalescent COVID-19. Each CDR3 is given with its conserved first and last residue. Each record gives: CDR3 protein, V gene, J gene.

CASSQVGLRAGDYGYTF,TRBV4-1,TRBJ1-2
CAWSAEAFF,TRBV30,TRBJ1-1
CASSETSGRGTGELFF,TRBV10-1,TRBJ2-2
CASSFRRLGETQYF,TRBV7-9,TRBJ2-5
CASSWGVGNTEAFF,TRBV5-5,TRBJ1-1
CASRWSSEADTQYF,TRBV2,TRBJ2-3
CASSLAAGMNTEAFF,TRBV5-4,TRBJ1-1
CATAGPGNTIYF,TRBV7-9,TRBJ1-3
CASSLAGERGGFKNIQYF,TRBV5-1,TRBJ2-4
CASSPRRDQETQYF,TRBV5-5,TRBJ2-5
CASSLRGGNQPQHF,TRBV28,TRBJ1-5
CASSSLGEQYF,TRBV6-5,TRBJ2-7
CASSRLVQETQYF,TRBV18,TRBJ2-5
CASTRGAGANVLTF,TRBV28,TRBJ2-6
CASICSRRSYEQYF,TRBV7-3,TRBJ2-7
CASSLGYSSYNEQFF,TRBV7-2,TRBJ2-1
CASSLGGGRYGYTF,TRBV7-2,TRBJ1-2
CASSFNRGDTGELFF,TRBV7-2,TRBJ2-2
CASSSRNTGVNEQFF,TRBV11-2,TRBJ2-1
CAWSRQDNSPLHF,TRBV30,TRBJ1-6
CASSLGLFTGELFF,TRBV7-2,TRBJ2-2
CASSSLGQDTDTQYF,TRBV6-5,TRBJ2-3
CASSTTGVSSYEQYF,TRBV19,TRBJ2-7
CASSYMAGVSYEQYF,TRBV6-2/TRBV6-3,TRBJ2-7
CASSQTGAQDEQYF,TRBV18,TRBJ2-7
CASSIGTGNEKLFF,TRBV19,TRBJ1-4
CASSSTGEWNTGELFF,TRBV7-8,TRBJ2-2
CATSSRTSGYNEQFF,TRBV15,TRBJ2-1
CASSSSGGYYNEQFF,TRBV27,TRBJ2-1
CASQASGNTIYF,TRBV6-5,TRBJ1-3
CASSTTSGTVGNTIYF,TRBV3-1/TRBV3-2,TRBJ1-3